Sequencing of this T cell receptor beta chain was carried out in a study of blood T cell repertoires in COVID-19. Looking at the study overall: Whether acute or convalescent, the COVID-19 samples came from the United States, Italy and Spain. The analysed material was cDNA or gDNA that came from T cells, B-cell-depleted T cells, or PBMCs.

The CDR3 has 15 amino acids. Authors' analysis steps: Quantification of nucleated cells was approximated via reference gene primer amplification. Profiling relied on immunoSEQ multiplex PCR, and the TCRdb table lists in-frame clones only, not all of them. V, J and clone size were drawn from that table, and D and trimming were deduced from the DNA. The sample shows approximately 110,000 clones, 65% to 75% of them seen only once. The receptor's source is a man at least 80 years old with acute or convalescent COVID-19. The gene calls are TRBV21-1 and TRBJ1-5; the table assigns TRBD1, which was not confirmed against the DNA. TRBV21-1 is designated a pseudogene. Material: peripheral blood. As DNA, the CDR3 is TGTGCCAGCAGCAACGGGTCAGGGGGCAATCAGCCCCAGCATTTT. This encodes CASSNGSGGNQPQHF.